This T cell receptor beta chain was retrieved from a study of Graves' ophthalmopathy and Graves' hyperthyroidism. The table lists this clonotype with many counts. TCR beta CDR3 amplification used RNA transcripts. HTBI-primed first-round RT-PCR preceded second-round multiplex PCR. A single record per CDR3 protein comes from TCRdb applying MiXCR to the multiplex PCR reads. Among about 180,000 distinct CDR3 sequences listed, around two fifths were seen once. The CDR3 is 15 residues long. Germline CDR1 reads ENHRY; CDR2 reads SYGVKD. V shed 5 bases and J shed 5 bases, with 18 bases lying between them. V is TRBV10-3 and J is TRBJ2-5; perhaps TRBD1 as D (5 bases). This sequence was found in a woman aged 40 to 50 with Graves' ophthalmopathy. The sequenced sample was peripheral blood. In DNA form, the CDR3 reads TGTGCCATCAGTCAAGACAGTCTTGGGGATGAGACCCAGTACTTC. Translated: CAISQDSLGDETQYF.